The sequence of this T cell receptor beta chain was determined in a study of blood T cell repertoires in COVID-19. Enrollees, about 18 to 95 years old, lived in approximately 25 US areas. Participants' own reports of clinical history determined their cohort assignment. Germline V gene lookup returns CDR1 LNHNV and CDR2 YYDKDF (reference sequence). This CDR3 spans 13 amino acids. The V gene lost 4 bases and the J gene lost 7 bases, with 14 bases spanning the gap. Study processing details: By means of reference gene primer amplification, nucleated cell counts were estimated. TCRdb keeps only in-frame clones here, not all; method: immunoSEQ multiplex PCR. V and J calls and clone size are as listed in that table; D and trimming were resolved from the DNA. The data hold roughly 250,000 clones, with 70% to 90% observed a single time.

The source material was PBMCs or T cells enriched from blood (not recorded which). This TCR was recovered from a woman aged 50 to 60 who had recovered from COVID-19. The chain carries TRBV15 and TRBJ2-7; the D gene is possibly TRBD1 (5 bases). The chain's CDR3 is CATSTGRAREQYF. The DNA of the CDR3 is TGTGCCACCAGCACGGGCAGGGCAAGGGAGCAGTACTTC.